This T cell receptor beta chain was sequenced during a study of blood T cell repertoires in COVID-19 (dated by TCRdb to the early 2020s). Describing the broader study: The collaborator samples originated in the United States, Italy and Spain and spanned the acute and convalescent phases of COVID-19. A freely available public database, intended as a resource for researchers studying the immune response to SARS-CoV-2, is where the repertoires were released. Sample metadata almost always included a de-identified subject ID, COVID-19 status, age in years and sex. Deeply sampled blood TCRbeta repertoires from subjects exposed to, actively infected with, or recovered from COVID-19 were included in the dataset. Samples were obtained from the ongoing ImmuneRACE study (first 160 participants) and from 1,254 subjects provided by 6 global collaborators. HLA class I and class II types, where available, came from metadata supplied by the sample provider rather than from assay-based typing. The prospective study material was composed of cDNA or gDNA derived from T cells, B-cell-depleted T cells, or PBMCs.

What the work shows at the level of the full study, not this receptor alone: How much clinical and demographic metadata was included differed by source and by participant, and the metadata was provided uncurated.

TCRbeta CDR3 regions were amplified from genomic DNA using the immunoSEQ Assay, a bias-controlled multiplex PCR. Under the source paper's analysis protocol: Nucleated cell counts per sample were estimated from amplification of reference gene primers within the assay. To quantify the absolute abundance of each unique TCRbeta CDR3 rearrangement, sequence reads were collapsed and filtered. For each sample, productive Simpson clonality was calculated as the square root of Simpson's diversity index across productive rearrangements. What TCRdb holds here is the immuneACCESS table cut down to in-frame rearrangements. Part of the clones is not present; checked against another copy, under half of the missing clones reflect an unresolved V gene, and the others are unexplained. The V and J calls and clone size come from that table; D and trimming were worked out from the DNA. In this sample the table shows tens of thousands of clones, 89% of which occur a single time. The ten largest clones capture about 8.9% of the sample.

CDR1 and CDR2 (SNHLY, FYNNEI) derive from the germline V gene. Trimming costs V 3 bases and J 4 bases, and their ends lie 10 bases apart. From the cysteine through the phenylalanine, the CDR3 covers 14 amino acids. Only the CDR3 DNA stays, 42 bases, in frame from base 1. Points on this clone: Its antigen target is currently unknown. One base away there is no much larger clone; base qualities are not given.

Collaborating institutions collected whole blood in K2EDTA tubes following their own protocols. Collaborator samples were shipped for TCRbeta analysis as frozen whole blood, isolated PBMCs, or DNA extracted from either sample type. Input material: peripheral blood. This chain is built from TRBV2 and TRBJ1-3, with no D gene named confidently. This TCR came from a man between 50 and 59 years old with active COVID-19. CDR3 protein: CASSDPRLGNTIYF. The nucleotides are TGTGCCAGCAGTGACCCCCGACTGGGAAACACCATATATTTT.